One sample yielded the 2 T cell receptor beta chains listed below, sequenced in a study of T-cell reconstitution after alpha-beta-depleted transplantation in children. Unique molecular identifiers were used to barcode this TCRbeta library. MiXCR was run by TCRdb on the PCR reads, yielding one entry per CDR3 protein. The table includes about 610,000 distinct CDR3 sequences, 8% to 11% detected once. This material consisted of PBMCs from the stem cell graft donor, taken from the stem cell graft. The origin of the receptors is a human donor who donated a stem cell graft to a child with acute myeloid leukemia.

This clonotype has ten or more counts. The CDR3: CSASLQGAWEQYF. DNA for the CDR3: TGCAGTGCTAGTTTACAGGGGGCTTGGGAGCAGTACTTC. The chain recombines TRBV20-1 with TRBJ2-7; TRBD1 matches 9 bases. CDR1 and CDR2 (germline): DFQATT, SNEGSKA (reference sequence). This CDR3 has 13 residues. The V and J ends lost 3 bases and 7 bases, in that order; junction bases with no gene match: 7.

This clonotype has only a few counts. The chain carries TRBV2 and TRBJ2-3; 10 bases match TRBD2. V gave up 6 bases and J gave up 4 bases; unmatched junction bases: 7. Germline lookup yields CDR1 SNHLY and CDR2 FYNNEI. This CDR3 contains 15 residues. CDR3 coding DNA: TGTGCCAGCAGGCTAGCGGGAGCCCTCGCAGATACGCAGTATTTT. Its translation: CASRLAGALADTQYF.